These 25 T cell receptor beta chains came from one sample sequenced in a study of cytomegalovirus exposure and HLA in healthy donors. 60 Vbeta and 13 Jbeta primers were used in PCR. The table came from immunoSEQ multiplex PCR; TCRdb's copy has only in-frame clones and leaves some out. The sample lists nearly 95,000 clones, over 55% occurring once. Sequencing used PBMCs. Source of these receptors: a woman aged 30 to 39 in good health and CMV-seronegative.

The rearrangement links TRBV5-4 to TRBJ2-3; tentatively, D is TRBD2 (6 bases). Germline V lookup: CDR1 SGHNT, CDR2 YYREEE (reference sequence). The length of the CDR3 is 15 residues. V lost 8 bases and J lost 1, with 17 bases in between. The CDR3 region is CASSGAGRGTDTQYF. CDR3 sequence (DNA): TGTGCCAGTTCTGGGGCGGGACGAGGCACAGATACGCAGTATTTT.

This clone was detected a few times. The chain uses TRBV4-1 and TRBJ1-1; 10 bases map to TRBD1. The trim removed 8 bases at V and 1 base at J, leaving 4 bases unmatched. Germline assignment: CDR1 MGHRA and CDR2 YSYEKL. This CDR3 spans 14 amino acids. The CDR3 DNA is TGCGCCAGCGGCTGGGACAGGGGGAACACTGAAGCTTTCTTT. Translating gives CASGWDRGNTEAFF.

The chain recombines TRBV4-2 with TRBJ2-7; D possibly corresponds to TRBD1 (6 bases). The ends were cut back, 1 base at V and 3 bases at J, with 19 bases in the middle. CDR3 length equals 17 residues. CDR1 and CDR2 (germline): LGHNA, YNFKEQ. CDR3 DNA: TGTGCCAGCAGCCAAGTAGGGGCTAGACAGGAGCTCTACGAGCAGTACTTC. This encodes CASSQVGARQELYEQYF.

The gene calls are TRBV5-6 and TRBJ1-1, with 7 bases identical to TRBD1. CDR3 size: 15 residues. With V trimmed by 2 bases and J by 6 bases, 10 bases remained unmatched. Germline CDR1 is SGHDT and CDR2 is YYEEEE. CDR3 sequence reads: CASSFTGTVSSEAFF. The CDR3 region has the DNA TGTGCCAGCAGCTTTACCGGGACAGTGAGCTCTGAAGCTTTCTTT.

This rearrangement joins TRBV5-1 to TRBJ1-5; tentative D call: TRBD1 (5 bases). This CDR3 region has 15 residues. V dropped 4 bases and J dropped 0 bases, with 11 bases sitting between them. Germline values: CDR1 SGHRS, CDR2 YFSETQ. CDR3 bases: TGCGCCAGCAGCCCCGGACAATATAGCAATCAGCCCCAGCATTTT. Its translation is CASSPGQYSNQPQHF.

CDR3: CASSLGGTSTTDTQYF. In nucleotides, the CDR3 is TGCGCCAGCAGCTTGGGGGGGACTTCAACTACAGATACGCAGTATTTT. This chain joins TRBV5-1 and TRBJ2-3, with a weak D call TRBD2 (6 bases). With 0 bases removed from V and 3 bases from J, the gap between germline ends came to 14 bases. CDR1 and CDR2 from the germline V gene are SGHRS and YFSETQ. The CDR3 consists of 16 residues.

V and J are TRBV29-1 and TRBJ2-5; possibly TRBD1 for D (5 bases). The J call could be wrong; TRBJ2-7 is a better fit for the DNA end. The CDR3 sequence is 12 residues long. Looked up from germline, CDR1 is SQVTM and CDR2 is ANQGSEA. CDR3 loop: CSVATQGYEQYF. In DNA form, the CDR3 reads TGCAGCGTGGCAACCCAGGGCTACGAGCAGTACTTC.

The chain couples TRBV4-3 to TRBJ2-4, with D perhaps matching TRBD2 (5 bases). This CDR3 region has 19 residues. The germline V gene has CDR1 LGHNA and CDR2 YSLEER. V was trimmed by 4 bases and J by 0 bases, leaving 22 bases between them. Here the CDR3 reads CASSRLLVGSTLAKNIQYF. The CDR3 DNA sequence: TGCGCCAGCAGCCGTCTCCTTGTTGGGAGCACTCTAGCCAAAAACATTCAGTACTTC.

The sample holds a few counts of this clone. The chain links TRBV6-1 to TRBJ1-1, with TRBD1 identical over 8 bases. With 6 bases clipped from V and 5 bases from J, the junction kept 8 bases outside the gene matches. Germline V gives CDR1 MNHNS, CDR2 SASEGT. There are 14 residues in the CDR3. The CDR3 DNA sequence: TGTGCCAGCAGCAACGGACAGGGTTTGACTGAAGCTTTCTTT. Translating gives CASSNGQGLTEAFF.

This chain connects TRBV6-7 to TRBJ1-5; D might be TRBD1 (6 bases). TRBV6-7 is reported as an ORF; its role is uncertain. The CDR3 loop spans 16 amino acids. V shed 7 bases and J shed 6 bases, with 22 bases lying between them. DNA for the CDR3: TGTGCCAGCACCCCACCGACGAACAGGGTATGTCAGCCCCAGCATTTT. Protein product: CASTPPTNRVCQPQHF.

The chain carries TRBV7-2 and TRBJ1-4; unclear D gene. V was clipped by 3 bases and J by 5 bases, with 7 bases between them. This CDR3 contains 13 residues. Germline V CDR1 and CDR2: SGHTA, FQGNSA. In DNA form, the CDR3 reads TGTGCCAGCAGCTTGACACGGAATGAAAAACTGTTTTTT. Amino acids: CASSLTRNEKLFF.

J is TRBJ2-3 and V is TRBV1; TRBD2 is taken as the D call from the table, unchecked against the DNA. TRBV1 is noted as a pseudogene. The CDR3 has 22 amino acids. The CDR3 spells CTSSQDHLKRVAGGPKTDTQYF. CDR3 DNA sequence: TGCACCAGCAGCCAAGATCACCTAAAGAGAGTAGCGGGAGGGCCGAAGACAGATACGCAGTATTTT.

The V and J genes are TRBV5-1 and TRBJ2-2; D perhaps matches TRBD2 (5 bases). Trimming left V 0 bases short and J 6 bases short, with 9 bases between. CDR3 length: 14 amino acids. The germline CDR1 and CDR2 sequences are SGHRS and YFSETQ. In nucleotides, the CDR3 is TGCGCCAGCAGCTTGGGAGGGCCCGCCGGGGAGCTGTTTTTT. This codes for CASSLGGPAGELFF.

This chain uses TRBV4-1 with TRBJ2-5, with 13 bases identical to TRBD2. The germline V gene encodes CDR1 MGHRA and CDR2 YSYEKL. The junction had 3 bases not matched to a gene; V was cut back by 3 bases and J by 5 bases. The CDR3 contains 15 residues. CDR3 in DNA: TGCGCCAGCAGCCAGAGGGGACTAGCGGGGGAGACCCAGTACTTC. Its protein product is CASSQRGLAGETQYF.

The rearrangement links TRBV28 to TRBJ1-2; tentative D call: TRBD1 (6 bases). The CDR3 covers 16 residues. Germline CDR1 reads MDHEN; CDR2 reads SYDVKM. Between the trimmed V and J ends, which lost 6 bases and 8 bases, there was a span of 25 bases. DNA for the CDR3: TGTGCCAGCAGCCCCGGGGGAGGGGGAAAGTTGAGGGGCTACACCTTC. Protein sequence: CASSPGGGGKLRGYTF.

This clone was detected only a few times. The chain is built from TRBV25-1 and TRBJ1-4; 9 bases fit TRBD1. The CDR3 totals 15 residues. Germline-derived CDR1 and CDR2 are MGHDK and SYGVNS. With V trimmed by 5 bases and J by 4 bases, 5 bases remained unmatched. CDR3 protein: CASSSPGQGNEKLFF. The CDR3 bases are TGTGCCAGCAGTTCGCCGGGACAGGGTAATGAAAAACTGTTTTTT.

V usage is TRBV6-1 and J usage is TRBJ2-7, with TRBD1 identical over 9 bases. V was clipped by 4 bases and J by 2 bases; unmatched bases: 3. Germline lookup yields CDR1 MNHNS and CDR2 SASEGT. The CDR3 covers 14 residues. The CDR3 sequence is CASSAGTGPYEQYF. In DNA, the CDR3 is TGTGCCAGCAGTGCCGGGACAGGGCCCTACGAGCAGTACTTC.

This rearrangement joins TRBV6-1 to TRBJ2-7, with a possible D match to TRBD2 (6 bases). Trimming removed 3 bases from V and 3 bases from J, with 15 bases in between. Per germline, CDR1 MNHNS and CDR2 SASEGT. The CDR3 has 15 amino acids. The CDR3 here is CASSDVWGGRYEQYF. Here the CDR3 DNA reads TGTGCCAGCAGTGACGTCTGGGGAGGACGCTACGAGCAGTACTTC.

The chain joins TRBV27 to TRBJ1-4; no clear D gene. CDR1 and CDR2 (germline): MNHEY, SMNVEV (reference sequence). Trimming left V 6 bases short and J 6 bases short, with 17 bases between. This CDR3 spans 15 amino acids. CDR3 nucleotides: TGTGCCAGCAGGGAGAGTTACGGGGAGGATGAAAAACTGTTTTTT. It is translated as CASRESYGEDEKLFF.

The chain couples TRBV6-1 to TRBJ2-5; 8 bases match TRBD1. The CDR3 is 15 amino acids. Looked up from germline, CDR1 is MNHNS and CDR2 is SASEGT. Losses at the gene ends were 0 bases for V and 11 bases for J; bases not matched to a gene: 11. The CDR3 loop reads CASSEATGDKRPQYF. CDR3 bases: TGTGCCAGCAGTGAAGCGACAGGGGATAAGAGACCACAGTACTTC.

The gene calls are TRBV13 and TRBJ1-5; D is ambiguous. Germline assignment: CDR1 PRHDT and CDR2 FYEKMQ (reference sequence). CDR3 length equals 15 residues. The ends were cut back, 5 bases at V and 5 bases at J, with 16 bases in the middle. This CDR3 reads CASSPTPQDHQPQHF. CDR3 sequence (DNA): TGTGCCAGCAGCCCCACACCTCAGGATCATCAGCCCCAGCATTTT. The variable domain in full, completed from reference TRBV13 and TRBJ1-5, reads AAGVIQSPRHLIKEKRETATLKCYPIPRHDTVYWYQQGPGQDPQFLISFYEKMQSDKGSIPDRFSAQQFSDYHSELNMSSLELGDSALYFCASSPTPQDHQPQHFGDGTRLSIL.

The chain combines TRBV27 with TRBJ1-1; 8 bases agree with TRBD1. CDR1 is MNHEY and CDR2 is SMNVEV in the germline V gene (reference sequence). There are 15 residues in the CDR3. The trim removed 3 bases at V and 1 base at J, leaving 4 bases unmatched. DNA for the CDR3: TGTGCCAGCAGTTTTCAGGGGGCAGGGAACACTGAAGCTTTCTTT. As protein: CASSFQGAGNTEAFF.

The chain carries TRBV27 and TRBJ2-7; the D gene is possibly TRBD1 (5 bases). Trimming left V 5 bases short and J 1 base short, with 15 bases between. The CDR3 contains 15 residues. From germline, CDR1 is MNHEY and CDR2 SMNVEV (reference sequence). This chain's CDR3 is CASSEPGSISYEQYF. Here the CDR3 DNA reads TGTGCCAGCAGTGAACCAGGGTCGATATCCTACGAGCAGTACTTC.

The V gene is TRBV27, the J gene TRBJ2-7; TRBD1 matches 8 bases. Germline values: CDR1 MNHEY, CDR2 SMNVEV (reference sequence). The CDR3 is 15 residues long. With 2 bases clipped from V and 5 bases from J, the junction kept 8 bases outside the gene matches. CDR3 in DNA: TGTGCCAGCAGTTTAAGGAGACAGGGGCATAACGAGCAGTACTTC. It yields the protein CASSLRRQGHNEQYF.

The chain is built from TRBV10-1 and TRBJ2-3, with D perhaps matching TRBD2 (6 bases). This CDR3 contains 13 residues. Germline V lookup: CDR1 WNHNN, CDR2 SYGVQD (reference sequence). V was shortened by 6 bases and J by 0 bases, with 7 bases between the two germline ends. The CDR3 DNA reads as TGCGCCAGCAGCGGGGGAAGCACAGATACGCAGTATTTT. Residues: CASSGGSTDTQYF.